The rows below give T cell receptor beta chains drawn from one sample of a study of T-cell memory formation after mild COVID-19. TCRdb ran MiXCR on the 5' RACE reads and lists one entry per CDR3 protein. The sample holds approximately 500,000 distinct CDR3 sequences, more than 20% seen once. Sequencing was performed on PBMCs or a T cell subset sorted from them (not recorded which). The source of these receptors is an adult woman who had mild COVID-19 (a few samples of this study predate the infection). Cell type and time point are not known. Both conserved end residues are part of each CDR3. D genes are given only for firm matches. Size is stated for part of the rows, as once, few or many counts, or as a class when the clone is expanded.

clone size	D gene	V gene	J gene	CDR3 DNA	CDR3 protein
few	-	TRBV19	TRBJ1-1	TGTGCCAGTAGTGAGGCGAACACTGAAGCTTTCTTT	CASSEANTEAFF
-	-	TRBV27	TRBJ2-5	TGTGCCAGCAGTACCCCTCCGCAAGAGACCCAGTACTTC	CASSTPPQETQYF
few	TRBD2	TRBV7-2	TRBJ2-1	TGTGCCAGCAGCTCAACTTCTAGCGGGCGCACCAACTCCTACAATGAGCAGTTCTTC	CASSSTSSGRTNSYNEQFF
-	-	TRBV7-2	TRBJ1-2	TGTGCCAGCAGCCTACGGGGGGGAGGGTATGGCTACACCTTC	CASSLRGGGYGYTF
few	-	TRBV27	TRBJ1-2	TGTGCCAGCAGAACATCGACAGACTATGGCTACACCTTC	CASRTSTDYGYTF
-	-	TRBV24-1	TRBJ2-3	TGTGCCACCAGTGATTTGGGGCGGGGACAAGGAGATACGCAGTATTTT	CATSDLGRGQGDTQYF
-	TRBD2	TRBV11-2	TRBJ2-1	TGTGCCAGCAGCTTAGGGAGGGGAGTTAGCGGGAGAGGTGAGCAGTTCTTC	CASSLGRGVSGRGEQFF
-	-	TRBV4-2	TRBJ2-1	TGTGCCAGCAGCCAACATAGGGGGGAAAGCTCCTACAATGAGCAGTTCTTC	CASSQHRGESSYNEQFF
few	-	TRBV30	TRBJ1-2	TGTGCCTGGAGTTCAGGGGTTGGAGGCTACACCTTC	CAWSSGVGGYTF
few	-	TRBV24-1	TRBJ2-3	TGTGCCACCGGATCGGCGGTGAGCACAGATACGCAGTATTTT	CATGSAVSTDTQYF
few	-	TRBV19	TRBJ2-3	TGTGCCAGTAGTACGGGACGGAGCACAGATACGCAGTATTTT	CASSTGRSTDTQYF
-	TRBD1	TRBV12-3/TRBV12-4	TRBJ2-7	TGTGCCAGCAGATCGGGACAGGGCTACGAGCAGTACTTC	CASRSGQGYEQYF
few	-	TRBV24-1	TRBJ2-5	TGTGCCACCAGTGATTCCTCTGGACAGAGAGGGGAGACCCAGTACTTC	CATSDSSGQRGETQYF
-	-	TRBV24-1	TRBJ2-2	TGTGCCACCAGTTTTGGTTACACCGGGGAGCTGTTTTTT	CATSFGYTGELFF
few	TRBD1	TRBV27	TRBJ1-1	TGTGCCAGCAGTTACGTCGACAGGGTCACTGAAGCTTTCTTT	CASSYVDRVTEAFF
-	-	TRBV9	TRBJ2-7	TGTGCCAGCAGCGTAGACCTAGACGGATACGAGCAGTACTTC	CASSVDLDGYEQYF
-	-	TRBV12-3/TRBV12-4	TRBJ2-5	TGTGCCAGCAGTAAAACAGCTTTCCAAGAGACCCAGTACTTC	CASSKTAFQETQYF
few	-	TRBV20-1	TRBJ1-2	TGCAGTGCCCCCCTCTCCGGGTCTTGGGGCTACACCTTC	CSAPLSGSWGYTF
-	TRBD1	TRBV20-1	TRBJ1-1	TGCAGTGCTAGCGATCAGGGGGAGAACACTGAAGCTTTCTTT	CSASDQGENTEAFF
-	-	TRBV28	TRBJ1-2	TGTGCCAGCAGTGAAGAAGGGTGGGACTATGGCTACACCTTC	CASSEEGWDYGYTF
few	-	TRBV5-1	TRBJ2-2	TGCGCCAGCAGCTTGGTAGGGGCGAACACCGGGGAGCTGTTTTTT	CASSLVGANTGELFF
-	TRBD1	TRBV2	TRBJ2-2	TGTGCCAGCATCCTGGGACAGGGGGTTCGAGCCGGGGAGCTGTTTTTT	CASILGQGVRAGELFF
few	-	TRBV12-3/TRBV12-4	TRBJ2-3	TGTGCCAGCAGTTCCAGCGGAAATACGCAGTATTTT	CASSSSGNTQYF
-	TRBD1	TRBV12-3/TRBV12-4	TRBJ2-1	TGTGCCAGCAGTTCGCCGGACAGGGCTCTAGGTGAGCAGTTCTTC	CASSSPDRALGEQFF
-	-	TRBV7-9	TRBJ1-1	TGTGCCAGCAGCTTTTGGACCGACACTGAAGCTTTCTTT	CASSFWTDTEAFF
-	-	TRBV3-1	TRBJ1-2	TGTGCCAGCAGCCAAGGAGACAGCTATGGCTACACCTTC	CASSQGDSYGYTF
-	-	TRBV6-5	TRBJ1-2	TGTGCCAGCAGTTCAGGATCGCGAGGCTACACCTTC	CASSSGSRGYTF
few	TRBD2	TRBV5-4	TRBJ2-3	TGTGCCAGCAGCAAAGCCCGTAGCGGGGGGCACACAGATACGCAGTATTTT	CASSKARSGGHTDTQYF
-	-	TRBV12-3/TRBV12-4	TRBJ2-5	TGTGCCAGCAGTTTACTCAGGGGAAAAGAGACCCAGTACTTC	CASSLLRGKETQYF
many	-	TRBV4-1	TRBJ2-1	TGCGCCAGCAGCCAAGGGCACGGGGGCCCTTCCTACAATGAGCAGTTCTTC	CASSQGHGGPSYNEQFF
-	-	TRBV20-1	TRBJ2-7	TGCAGTGCTAAAGTTGCAGGGGCCCTAATCGAGCAGTACTTC	CSAKVAGALIEQYF
-	TRBD2	TRBV10-3	TRBJ2-7	TGTGCCATCAGTGACGTGGGGGGGTACGAGCAGTACTTC	CAISDVGGYEQYF
few	TRBD1	TRBV5-1	TRBJ1-6	TGCGCCAGCAGCGGAAACTGGACAGGGTTAATAGCACCCCTCCACTTT	CASSGNWTGLIAPLHF
-	-	TRBV12-3/TRBV12-4	TRBJ2-4	TGTGCCAGCAGTTTATCAAGCATTCAGTACTTC	CASSLSSIQYF
few	-	TRBV24-1	TRBJ2-3	TGTGCCACCAGTGAAGGGGCCCTACACACAGATACGCAGTATTTT	CATSEGALHTDTQYF
-	-	TRBV20-1	TRBJ2-5	TGCAGTGCTACGCCGGGGGCACAAGAGACCCAGTACTTC	CSATPGAQETQYF
-	-	TRBV6-5	TRBJ2-7	TGTGCCAGCAGTTACTCTAAAAGGGGTCCCTACGAGCAGTACTTC	CASSYSKRGPYEQYF
-	-	TRBV3-1	TRBJ1-1	TGTGCCAGCAGCCACCCCGGGGTGAACACTGAAGCTTTCTTT	CASSHPGVNTEAFF
-	-	TRBV27	TRBJ2-2	TGTGCCAGCAGTCTACCCTCCAACACCGGGGAGCTGTTTTTT	CASSLPSNTGELFF
few	-	TRBV6-1	TRBJ1-2	TGTGCCAGCAGTGAAGAGGCAGATGGCTACACCTTC	CASSEEADGYTF
-	TRBD1	TRBV4-1	TRBJ1-1	TGCGCCAGCAGCCGGCCCCCAGCGGGACAGGGACCGAACACTGAAGCTTTCTTT	CASSRPPAGQGPNTEAFF
few	TRBD1	TRBV5-1	TRBJ2-1	TGCGCCAGCAGCTACCGGGACAGGGGCTACAATGAGCAGTTCTTC	CASSYRDRGYNEQFF
-	TRBD2	TRBV5-1	TRBJ2-5	TGCGCCAGCAGCCCGGTAGCGGGGGGCCAAGAGACCCAGTACTTC	CASSPVAGGQETQYF
few	TRBD1	TRBV4-1	TRBJ2-3	TGCGCCAGCAGCCAAGATCACAGGGGCTACACAGATACGCAGTATTTT	CASSQDHRGYTDTQYF
-	-	TRBV15	TRBJ1-3	TGTGCCACCAGCACTACAGTCTCTGGAAACACCATATATTTT	CATSTTVSGNTIYF
-	-	TRBV15	TRBJ1-3	TGTGCCACCAGCAGAGATCGGACACTAGCGGACTCTGGAAACACCATATATTTT	CATSRDRTLADSGNTIYF
few	TRBD1	TRBV19	TRBJ1-1	TGTGCCAGTAGTACCCTAACAGGGGACACTGAAGCTTTCTTT	CASSTLTGDTEAFF
-	TRBD2	TRBV20-1	TRBJ2-7	TGCAGTGCTAGAGAGGGGACTATCGAGGACGAGCAGTACTTC	CSAREGTIEDEQYF